This TCR beta chain was obtained from a study of blood T cell repertoires in COVID-19 (dated by TCRdb to 2019 to 2021). Concerning the study at large: Samples covering the acute and convalescent phases of COVID-19 were provided by collaborators in the United States, Italy and Spain. Samples came from the ongoing ImmuneRACE study (first 160 participants) plus 1,254 subjects from 6 global collaborators. Where HLA class I and class II types were available, the types were taken from metadata supplied by the sample provider, not from assay-based typing. Sample metadata almost always included a de-identified subject ID, COVID-19 status, age in years and sex. The repertoires were released in a freely available public database meant as a resource for research on the immune response to SARS-CoV-2. The prospective study material was composed of cDNA or gDNA derived from T cells, B-cell-depleted T cells, or PBMCs. The dataset comprised deeply sampled blood TCRbeta repertoires from subjects exposed to, actively infected with, or recovered from COVID-19. Results and caveats for the whole study, not just this receptor: The amount of clinical and demographic metadata varied by source and participant and was provided uncurated.

TCRbeta CDR3 regions were amplified from genomic DNA by means of the immunoSEQ Assay, a bias-controlled multiplex PCR. The original methods were these. The number of nucleated cells in each sample was estimated by amplification of reference gene primers within the assay. To quantify the absolute abundance of each unique TCRbeta CDR3 rearrangement, sequence reads were collapsed and filtered. Productive Simpson clonality was computed per sample as the square root of Simpson's diversity index over productive rearrangements. This is the immuneACCESS table as TCRdb keeps it, with only in-frame sequences that have V and J called. A part of the clones is gone; compared with another copy, unresolved V genes explain less than half, and the rest is unexplained. V, J and clone size are those of that table, while D and trimming were read from the DNA. Within this sample are roughly 450,000 clones, with about 90% of them counted one time only. Jointly, the top ten make up more than 0.55% of the sample.

The CDR3 runs 16 residues from the cysteine to the phenylalanine. This entry keeps only the CDR3 DNA: 48 bases, framed from base 1. The germline V gene sets CDR1 to SGHRS and CDR2 to YFSETQ. The germline V end is reduced by 0 bases and the J end by 6 bases; junction bases left unmatched: 5. Enrolling through a virtual design, the prospective study's participants ranged in age from about 18 to 89 years and lived across roughly 23 United States geographic areas. To assign participants to cohorts, the prospective study relied on clinical history that participants themselves reported in a screening survey and a study questionnaire. Recovered participants in ImmuneRACE Cohort 3 were defined as having two consecutive negative NP/OP PCR tests, clearance from a healthcare professional, or resolution of symptoms. In the prospective study, whole blood, serum and a nasopharyngeal or oropharyngeal swab were collected from each participant by mobile phlebotomists. Over a roughly 2-month period, participants in the prospective study had the option of providing additional blood draws and questionnaires. Before DNA extraction, blood samples from the prospective study were shipped at room temperature or frozen.

About this clone itself: The clone's antigen remains unknown. No quality values exist for individual bases; no much larger clone is one base distant.

This TCR was sampled from a man in his late teens or twenties who had recovered from COVID-19. The chain was built from TRBV5-1 and TRBJ1-6; 8 bases in the junction line up with TRBD1. Sequences were obtained from PBMCs or T cells enriched from blood (not recorded which). The CDR3 sequence is CASSLDPTGGNSPLHF. Here is the DNA: TGCGCCAGCAGCTTGGATCCCACAGGGGGTAATTCACCCCTCCACTTT. Reference TRBV5-1 and TRBJ1-6 proteins supply the regions before and after the CDR3; the full variable domain is: KAGVTQTPRYLIKTRGQQVTLSCSPISGHRSVSWYQQTPGQGLQFLFEYFSETQRNKGNFPGRFSGRQFSNSRSEMNVSTLELGDSALYLCASSLDPTGGNSPLHFGNGTRLTVT.